Given below is one T cell receptor (beta chain) in context. Clones were read by immunoSEQ multiplex PCR, and TCRdb kept only the in-frame ones, dropping some. Among about 43,000 clones listed, around 87% were seen once. The sample is drawn from a study of blood T cell repertoires in COVID-19. CDR1 MNHEY and CDR2 SMNVEV come from the germline V gene (reference sequence). With 6 bases clipped from V and 2 bases from J, the junction kept 4 bases outside the gene matches. CDR3 length equals 15 residues. This clonotype was obtained from a man aged 35 to 55 with COVID-19, enrolled during active disease. Sequenced sample: peripheral blood. This chain connects TRBV27 to TRBJ1-6; 7 nucleotides agree with TRBD1. CDR3 sequence: CASSKTGPYNSPLHF. The CDR3 coding sequence is TGTGCCAGCAGCAAGACAGGGCCCTATAATTCACCCCTCCACTTT.